This T cell receptor (beta chain) was identified in a study of T cell clonality in common variable immunodeficiency. The method was immunoSEQ multiplex PCR; TCRdb's version includes in-frame clones alone and lacks a portion of them. The table lists approximately 40,000 clones, no singletons, with about 9.4% in the top ten. Blood samples were heparinized, about 5 to 9 ml per donor. This clone was picked up a small number of times. The antigen remains undetermined. Study results and limitations: Shared TCRbeta clones were fewer between CVID subjects than controls.

Input material: peripheral blood mononuclear cells. This clonotype originated in a person aged 18-69 years in good health.

The CDR3 bases that were read are TGTGCCAGCAGTGACTCCCAGGGGAGTAATTCACCC. Amino acid sequence: CASSDSQGSNSP. The entire CDR3 protein is CASSDSQGSNSPLHF. The rearrangement uses TRBV6-4 and TRBJ1-6; possible D gene TRBD1, 6 bases. Read coverage stops 3 residues before the CDR3 terminus; the germline J gene supplies the remainder. There are 15 residues in the CDR3. V shed 0 bases and J shed 6 bases, with 9 bases lying between them. CDR1 is MRHNA and CDR2 is SNTAGT in the germline V gene.